Listed below are T cell receptor beta chains from one sample, sequenced in a study of T-cell memory formation after mild COVID-19. TCRdb re-analysed the 5' RACE reads in MiXCR, keeping a single row per CDR3 protein. The sample includes 450,000 to 700,000 distinct CDR3 sequences, 18% of them seen just once. Sequencing was performed on PBMCs or a T cell subset sorted from them (not recorded which). These receptors were taken from an adult woman who had mild COVID-19 (a few samples of this study predate the infection). Cell type and time point are not known. Both conserved end residues are part of each CDR3. Each record gives: CDR3 DNA, CDR3 protein, J gene, V gene, D gene, clone size. The D gene is left open where the match is weak. Clone size appears in some rows only: once, few, many, or a class for an expanded clone.

TGTGCCAGCAGTGGGGGACAGGGTTGGGCCTATGGCTACACCTTC	CASSGGQGWAYGYTF	TRBJ1-2	TRBV12-3/TRBV12-4	TRBD1	few
TGTGCCAGCAGACTAGCGGGGATTATCAATGAGCAGTTCTTC	CASRLAGIINEQFF	TRBJ2-1	TRBV12-3/TRBV12-4	TRBD2	many
TGCAGCGCCACAGATTATAGCGGCGGGGAGCTGTTTTTT	CSATDYSGGELFF	TRBJ2-2	TRBV29-1	.	few
TGTGCCAGTAGTATAAGTGACGGCGGCCCCTACGAGCAGTACTTC	CASSISDGGPYEQYF	TRBJ2-7	TRBV19	.	few
TGCAGTGCTAGAGAATTTGGGCCGGAGCAGTTCTTC	CSAREFGPEQFF	TRBJ2-1	TRBV20-1	.	.
TGTGCCAGCAGCCAAGATAATTGGGCGCGTTCACCCCTCCACTTT	CASSQDNWARSPLHF	TRBJ1-6	TRBV3-1	.	.
TGCAGTGCTAGAGCTCGGACAGGAAGGTTTCCCGCAACTAATGAAAAACTGTTTTTT	CSARARTGRFPATNEKLFF	TRBJ1-4	TRBV20-1	TRBD1	.
TGTGCCAGCAGCCAAACCGGGACAGGCTACGAGCAGTACTTC	CASSQTGTGYEQYF	TRBJ2-7	TRBV3-1	TRBD1	.
TGTGCCAGCAGTGCCTTTTCTACAGGGAGGGAATCTGGCTACACCTTC	CASSAFSTGRESGYTF	TRBJ1-2	TRBV12-3/TRBV12-4	.	.
TGTGCCTGGAGTGTAACAGGTAGCAATCAGCCCCAGCATTTT	CAWSVTGSNQPQHF	TRBJ1-5	TRBV30	.	.
TGTGCCAGCAGCTTAGAAACTAGCGGGAGGGCCAGGGCAGATACGCAGTATTTT	CASSLETSGRARADTQYF	TRBJ2-3	TRBV7-6	TRBD2	few
TGTGCCAGCAGGTCACAGGGATCGACTGAAGCTTTCTTT	CASRSQGSTEAFF	TRBJ1-1	TRBV7-9	.	.
TGTGCCACCAGTGCAATGGGGAGGACCGGGGAGCTGTTTTTT	CATSAMGRTGELFF	TRBJ2-2	TRBV24-1	.	.
TGTGCCAGCAGCCAAAAGGCAAGGGGGCAAGCTTTCTTT	CASSQKARGQAFF	TRBJ1-1	TRBV3-1	TRBD1	.
TGTGCCAGCAGCCCAGGACATCTCACTGAAGCTTTCTTT	CASSPGHLTEAFF	TRBJ1-1	TRBV3-1	.	many
TGCGCCAGCAGCTTGCCTGGGCCTAACACCGGGGAGCTGTTTTTT	CASSLPGPNTGELFF	TRBJ2-2	TRBV5-1	.	few
TGCAGTGCTAGAGATGTGTCAGGCTTGAACACTGAAGCTTTCTTT	CSARDVSGLNTEAFF	TRBJ1-1	TRBV20-1	.	.
TGCGCCAGCAGCCAAGCGACTAGCGGGGGTCCCACCCGGGAGACCCAGTACTTC	CASSQATSGGPTRETQYF	TRBJ2-5	TRBV4-1	TRBD2	.
TGTGCCAGCAGTCCCTCACTCGGACAAAACACTGAAGCTTTCTTT	CASSPSLGQNTEAFF	TRBJ1-1	TRBV13	.	few
TGTGCCAGCAGTTACAGAGAGGCTAGCGGAGATGGGGAGCTGTTTTTT	CASSYREASGDGELFF	TRBJ2-2	TRBV6-6	TRBD2	many
TGTGCCAGCAGTTTAAATCTGGACGGGAGCAGTGAGCAGTTCTTC	CASSLNLDGSSEQFF	TRBJ2-1	TRBV27	.	few
TGCAGTGCTAGAGGGCCAGACGAGCAGTACTTC	CSARGPDEQYF	TRBJ2-7	TRBV20-1	.	few
TGTGCCAGCAGCGAGGGGGGGAGGAATCAGCCCCAGCATTTT	CASSEGGRNQPQHF	TRBJ1-5	TRBV7-9	.	few
TGTGCCAGCAGCTTAGGGACAGGGATCGAGCAGTACTTC	CASSLGTGIEQYF	TRBJ2-7	TRBV7-6	TRBD1	.
TGTGCCAGCAGTGACAGGGGGCAGAGCAATCAGCCCCAGCATTTT	CASSDRGQSNQPQHF	TRBJ1-5	TRBV27	TRBD1	.
TGTGCCAGCAGTGGCCGGGACCAACCCCAAGAGACCCAGTACTTC	CASSGRDQPQETQYF	TRBJ2-5	TRBV6-1	.	once
TGTGCCACCAAGTTAGGGAATTCACCCCTCCACTTT	CATKLGNSPLHF	TRBJ1-6	TRBV12-3/TRBV12-4	.	few
TGTGCCAGCAGCTTAATAGCTAGCGGGACCTACGAGCAGTACTTC	CASSLIASGTYEQYF	TRBJ2-7	TRBV7-3	TRBD2	few
TGTGCCAGCAGCCAACCCGACAGGGAGCTCGGCTATGGCTACACCTTC	CASSQPDRELGYGYTF	TRBJ1-2	TRBV14	TRBD1	.
TGTGCCACCAGTGAGGGGGGACAGGGGGTATTGGATGAGCAGTTCTTC	CATSEGGQGVLDEQFF	TRBJ2-1	TRBV24-1	TRBD1	.